The 12 T cell receptor beta chains reported below all come from one sample, sequenced in a study of T-cell memory formation after mild COVID-19. Each CDR3 protein gets one entry after TCRdb re-called the 5' RACE reads with MiXCR. The table shows 550,000 to 650,000 distinct CDR3 sequences, with around 15% occurring only once. Specimen: PBMCs or a T cell subset sorted from them (not recorded which). Receptor source: an adult woman who had mild COVID-19 (a few samples of this study predate the infection). Cell type and time point are not known.

V and J are TRBV7-3 and TRBJ2-6, with D perhaps TRBD2 (7 bases). Trimming left V 2 bases short and J 4 bases short, with 18 bases between. The germline V gene encodes CDR1 SGHTA and CDR2 FQGTGA. CDR3 length: 18 amino acids. The CDR3 spells CASSLGHRGGRGANVLTF. CDR3 nucleotide sequence: TGTGCCAGCAGCTTAGGGCATAGGGGGGGCCGCGGGGCCAACGTCCTGACTTTC.

This clonotype has only a few counts. The gene calls are TRBV12-3 or TRBV12-4 and TRBJ1-2; a possible D gene is TRBD1 (6 bases). Trimming cost V 7 bases and J 5 bases, with 17 bases left between them. The CDR3 runs 14 residues. The CDR3 sequence is CASTAGQGTYGYTF. The CDR3 DNA follows: TGTGCCAGCACCGCGGGACAAGGGACTTATGGCTACACCTTC.

The V and J genes are TRBV4-3 and TRBJ2-1; D call uncertain. The V gene's germline CDR1 is LGHNA and CDR2 YSLEER. The length of the CDR3 is 15 residues. V lost 1 base and J lost 8, with 15 bases in between. The CDR3 region is CASSQGSGSHDEQFF. CDR3 coding DNA: TGCGCCAGCAGCCAAGGTTCGGGCTCCCATGATGAGCAGTTCTTC.

This clonotype came up a few times. The CDR3 DNA follows: TGTGCCACCAGTGATTCCAGGGGACGACGACTAGCGGGAGGGTCCACAGATACGCAGTATTTT. Protein product: CATSDSRGRRLAGGSTDTQYF. The J gene is TRBJ2-3, the V gene TRBV24-1; TRBD2 matches 14 bases. Germline CDR1 reads KGHDR; CDR2 reads SFDVKD. V lost 2 bases to trimming and J lost 2 bases; unmatched junction nucleotides: 14. The CDR3 loop spans 21 amino acids.

The J gene is TRBJ2-7, the V gene TRBV12-3 or TRBV12-4, with D perhaps TRBD1 (5 bases). Between the trimmed V and J ends, which lost 3 bases and 1 base, there was a span of 19 bases. CDR3 length: 17 amino acids. CDR3 DNA: TGTGCCAGCAGTTTGGAGTTGGGGCGATTTCTATCCTACGAGCAGTACTTC. Translated: CASSLELGRFLSYEQYF.

About this clonotype: Here the CDR3 omits its conserved ending phenylalanine or tryptophan, so a read error is the likely source. V is TRBV20-1 and J is TRBJ2-7; TRBD1 aligns across 7 bases. Germline V gives CDR1 DFQATT, CDR2 SNEGSKA (reference sequence). V lost 6 bases to trimming and J lost 6 bases; unmatched junction nucleotides: 8. The CDR3 contains 12 residues. The CDR3 sequence: CSARDSPGEQYL. The CDR3 DNA reads as TGCAGTGCCAGGGACAGCCCTGGCGAGCAGTACTTA.

A few counts support this clonotype. This sequence joins TRBV7-9 and TRBJ2-1, with D perhaps matching TRBD1 or TRBD2 (5 bases each). Trimming removed 7 bases at V and 5 bases at J, with 15 bases between. This CDR3 comprises 14 residues. Germline values: CDR1 SEHNR, CDR2 FQNEAQ (reference sequence). The CDR3 region is CASTPFGDHNEQFF. The CDR3 DNA follows: TGTGCCAGCACCCCTTTTGGGGACCACAATGAGCAGTTCTTC.

This rearrangement joins TRBV2 to TRBJ2-7, with D perhaps TRBD2 (5 bases). The germline V and J ends were trimmed by 5 bases and 4 bases, with 12 bases remaining between them. Germline V CDR1 and CDR2: SNHLY, FYNNEI. The CDR3 totals 13 residues. CDR3 coding DNA: TGTGCCAGCAGTCGACACGGGGAGTACGAGCAGTACTTC. Translating gives CASSRHGEYEQYF. Full variable domain (missing parts from reference TRBV2 and TRBJ2-7): EPEVTQTPSHQVTQMGQEVILRCVPISNHLYFYWYRQILGQKVEFLVSFYNNEISEKSEIFDDQFSVERPDGSNFTLKIRSTKLEDSAMYFCASSRHGEYEQYFGPGTRLTVT.

The chain couples TRBV7-9 to TRBJ2-7, with D tentatively TRBD2 (6 bases). The length of the CDR3 is 14 residues. CDR1 SEHNR and CDR2 FQNEAQ come from the germline V gene (reference sequence). V gave up 5 bases and J gave up 6 bases, with 17 bases separating them. The CDR3 nucleotides read TGTGCCAGCAGCCCCCTTGGAGGGCTTATCGAGCAGTACTTC. It yields the protein CASSPLGGLIEQYF.

The chain joins TRBV6-2 or TRBV6-3 to TRBJ1-5; D is undetermined. CDR1 is MNHEY and CDR2 is SVGEGT in the germline V gene. Trimming took off 0 bases at V and 7 bases at J, with 10 bases between the two ends. The CDR3 consists of 14 residues. The CDR3 sequence is CASSYSFRYQPQHF. The CDR3 DNA is TGTGCCAGCAGTTACTCGTTCCGATACCAGCCCCAGCATTTT.

The chain recombines TRBV20-1 with TRBJ2-1; D possibly corresponds to TRBD2 (5 bases). Deletions cut 6 bases from V and 0 bases from J, with 18 bases between. CDR3 size: 16 residues. Germline loops: CDR1 DFQATT, CDR2 SNEGSKA (reference sequence). The CDR3 protein is CSALTPGYTSYNEQFF. The CDR3 bases are TGCAGTGCCCTAACTCCGGGATACACCTCCTACAATGAGCAGTTCTTC.

The CDR3 bases are TGCGCCAGCAGCCTTCTTTTGGGCGGAAAAAATGAGCAGTTCTTC. Translation gives CASSLLLGGKNEQFF. The chain has TRBV4-3 and TRBJ2-1; no reliable D call. V was cut by 4 bases and J by 7 bases, with 17 bases left in between. The CDR3 runs to 15 residues. The germline V gene has CDR1 LGHNA and CDR2 YSLEER.